Listed below are T cell receptor beta chains from one sample, sequenced in a study of blood T cell repertoires in COVID-19. Sequencing used immunoSEQ multiplex PCR; TCRdb keeps in-frame clones, though not all of them. The table includes 200,000 to 250,000 clones, over 70% detected once. Input material: peripheral blood. These TCRs come from a woman in her 70s with acute or convalescent COVID-19. Each CDR3 is given with its conserved first and last residue. D genes are given only for firm matches. Rows give clone size only sometimes, using once, few, many, or a class for an expanded clone.

CDR3 protein: CASSQEGPGGGTDTQYF
CDR3 DNA: TGTGCCAGCAGCCAAGAAGGCCCTGGCGGGGGCACAGATACGCAGTATTTT
V gene: TRBV4-2
J gene: TRBJ2-3
clone size: .
D gene: .

CDR3 protein: CASSGREGQGRYEQYF
CDR3 DNA: TGCGCCAGCAGTGGAAGAGAGGGACAGGGCCGCTACGAGCAGTACTTC
V gene: TRBV10-1
J gene: TRBJ2-7
clone size: .
D gene: TRBD1

CDR3 protein: CASRPGLAGGSYNEQFF
CDR3 DNA: TGCGCCAGCAGACCCGGACTAGCGGGGGGCTCCTACAATGAGCAGTTCTTC
V gene: TRBV4-1
J gene: TRBJ2-1
clone size: .
D gene: TRBD2

CDR3 protein: CASSPERDIGNEKLFF
CDR3 DNA: TGTGCCAGCTCACCAGAGAGGGACATCGGGAATGAAAAACTGTTTTTT
V gene: TRBV18
J gene: TRBJ1-4
clone size: .
D gene: .

CDR3 protein: CASSYDRGLVHEQYF
CDR3 DNA: TGTGCCAGCAGTTACGACAGGGGGCTTGTCCACGAGCAGTACTTC
V gene: TRBV6-2/TRBV6-3
J gene: TRBJ2-7
clone size: .
D gene: TRBD1

CDR3 protein: CASGSNSQGPLHF
CDR3 DNA: TGTGCCAGCGGGTCCAACTCCCAGGGACCCCTCCACTTT
V gene: TRBV6-6
J gene: TRBJ1-6
clone size: .
D gene: .

CDR3 protein: CASSETDYWVQPQHF
CDR3 DNA: TGTGCCAGCAGTGAAACTGACTACTGGGTTCAGCCCCAGCATTTT
V gene: TRBV6-1
J gene: TRBJ1-5
clone size: .
D gene: .

CDR3 protein: CASSGAGGANEKLFF
CDR3 DNA: TGCGCCAGCAGTGGGGCCGGGGGGGCTAATGAAAAACTGTTTTTT
V gene: TRBV10-2
J gene: TRBJ1-4
clone size: .
D gene: .

CDR3 protein: CASSPGLPGFEAFF
CDR3 DNA: TGTGCCAGCTCACCGGGGCTCCCCGGATTTGAAGCTTTCTTT
V gene: TRBV18
J gene: TRBJ1-1
clone size: .
D gene: .

CDR3 protein: CASSSVTGGTGELFF
CDR3 DNA: TGTGCCAGCAGCAGCGTGACAGGGGGTACCGGGGAGCTGTTTTTT
V gene: TRBV7-6
J gene: TRBJ2-2
clone size: .
D gene: TRBD1

CDR3 protein: CASRLTSIQETQYF
CDR3 DNA: TGCGCCAGCAGACTTACTAGCATCCAAGAGACCCAGTACTTC
V gene: TRBV5-1
J gene: TRBJ2-5
clone size: .
D gene: .

CDR3 protein: CASSQAGGAETQYF
CDR3 DNA: TGTGCCAGCAGCCAAGCAGGGGGCGCAGAGACCCAGTACTTC
V gene: TRBV3-1/TRBV3-2
J gene: TRBJ2-5
clone size: .
D gene: TRBD1

CDR3 protein: CAWSQVGGLGGMDDTQYF
CDR3 DNA: TGTGCCTGGAGTCAGGTTGGAGGACTAGGGGGAATGGATGATACGCAGTATTTT
V gene: TRBV30
J gene: TRBJ2-3
clone size: .
D gene: .

CDR3 protein: CASRGADLPRETQYF
CDR3 DNA: TGTGCCAGCAGGGGAGCCGACTTACCCCGAGAGACCCAGTACTTC
V gene: TRBV2
J gene: TRBJ2-5
clone size: .
D gene: .

CDR3 protein: CASSQGQGSYTF
CDR3 DNA: TGTGCCAGCAGCCAAGGACAGGGTAGCTACACCTTC
V gene: TRBV9
J gene: TRBJ1-2
clone size: few
D gene: TRBD1

CDR3 protein: CASSPLAGASSYNEQFF
CDR3 DNA: TGTGCCAGCAGCCCTTTAGCGGGGGCCTCCTCCTACAATGAGCAGTTCTTC
V gene: TRBV3-1/TRBV3-2
J gene: TRBJ2-1
clone size: .
D gene: TRBD2

CDR3 protein: CASSLAVAASSYNEQFF
CDR3 DNA: TGTGCCAGCAGCTTGGCCGTCGCGGCAAGCTCCTACAATGAGCAGTTCTTC
V gene: TRBV5-6
J gene: TRBJ2-1
clone size: .
D gene: .

CDR3 protein: CASSRASGGANTGELFF
CDR3 DNA: TGTGCCAGCTCACGGGCTAGCGGGGGCGCGAACACCGGGGAGCTGTTTTTT
V gene: TRBV18
J gene: TRBJ2-2
clone size: .
D gene: TRBD2

CDR3 protein: CASSLGTNRGRYYEQYF
CDR3 DNA: TGCGCCAGCAGCTTGGGGACTAACAGGGGGAGGTACTACGAGCAGTACTTC
V gene: TRBV5-1
J gene: TRBJ2-7
clone size: once
D gene: TRBD1

CDR3 protein: CATSDPRGTGGFSYEQYF
CDR3 DNA: TGTGCCACCAGTGACCCCCGAGGCACGGGAGGATTCTCCTACGAGCAGTACTTC
V gene: TRBV24-1
J gene: TRBJ2-7
clone size: .
D gene: TRBD2

CDR3 protein: CASSSRQGRGTEAFF
CDR3 DNA: TGTGCCAGCTCATCGAGACAGGGAAGGGGAACTGAAGCTTTCTTT
V gene: TRBV18
J gene: TRBJ1-1
clone size: .
D gene: TRBD1

CDR3 protein: CASSQGDSLVSGANVLTF
CDR3 DNA: TGCGCCAGCAGCCAAGGAGACAGTCTAGTCTCTGGGGCCAACGTCCTGACTTTC
V gene: TRBV4-1
J gene: TRBJ2-6
clone size: .
D gene: .

CDR3 protein: CASSFRGSSYNEQFF
CDR3 DNA: TGTGCCAGCAGCTTCAGGGGTAGCTCCTACAATGAGCAGTTCTTC
V gene: TRBV7-2
J gene: TRBJ2-1
clone size: .
D gene: .

CDR3 protein: CASSLGGGYTF
CDR3 DNA: TGTGCCAGCAGCCTAGGGGGTGGCTACACCTTC
V gene: TRBV3-1/TRBV3-2
J gene: TRBJ1-2
clone size: .
D gene: .

CDR3 protein: CASSPPGLSGTDTQYF
CDR3 DNA: TGTGCCAGCTCACCCCCGGGACTATCGGGCACAGATACGCAGTATTTT
V gene: TRBV18
J gene: TRBJ2-3
clone size: .
D gene: TRBD2

CDR3 protein: CASSPRTAGPSSYEQYF
CDR3 DNA: TGTGCCAGCAGCCCCCGAACGGCCGGCCCTAGCTCCTACGAGCAGTACTTC
V gene: TRBV11-2
J gene: TRBJ2-7
clone size: .
D gene: .

CDR3 protein: CASSQPPSGGGTGELFF
CDR3 DNA: TGTGCCAGCAGCCAACCTCCTAGCGGGGGGGGCACCGGGGAGCTGTTTTTT
V gene: TRBV3-1/TRBV3-2
J gene: TRBJ2-2
clone size: .
D gene: TRBD2

CDR3 protein: CASSLGQEDTQYF
CDR3 DNA: TGTGCCAGCTCACTCGGACAGGAGGATACGCAGTATTTT
V gene: TRBV18
J gene: TRBJ2-3
clone size: .
D gene: TRBD1

CDR3 protein: CASSFGAAEAFF
CDR3 DNA: TGTGCCAGCAGTTTTGGGGCCGCTGAAGCTTTCTTT
V gene: TRBV12-3/TRBV12-4
J gene: TRBJ1-1
clone size: .
D gene: .

CDR3 protein: CASSYGPGIGGNTIYF
CDR3 DNA: TGTGCCAGCAGTTACGGACCGGGAATCGGTGGAAACACCATATATTTT
V gene: TRBV6-5
J gene: TRBJ1-3
clone size: .
D gene: .

CDR3 protein: CASSPGQGNEKLFF
CDR3 DNA: TGTGCCAGCAGCCCTGGACAGGGGAACGAAAAACTGTTTTTT
V gene: TRBV7-2
J gene: TRBJ1-4
clone size: .
D gene: TRBD1

CDR3 protein: CASRSKGVTGELFF
CDR3 DNA: TGTGCCAGTAGGTCTAAGGGGGTAACCGGGGAGCTGTTTTTT
V gene: TRBV19
J gene: TRBJ2-2
clone size: .
D gene: .

CDR3 protein: CASSPRTGGNSEAFF
CDR3 DNA: TGTGCCAGCAGCCCCCGGACAGGGGGCAACTCTGAAGCTTTCTTT
V gene: TRBV7-2
J gene: TRBJ1-1
clone size: .
D gene: TRBD1

CDR3 protein: CASRTTVSREKLFF
CDR3 DNA: TGTGCCAGCAGGACGACAGTCTCTAGAGAAAAACTGTTTTTT
V gene: TRBV6-5
J gene: TRBJ1-4
clone size: .
D gene: .

CDR3 protein: CASSFTGGTEAFF
CDR3 DNA: TGCGCCAGCAGCTTTACAGGGGGCACTGAAGCTTTCTTT
V gene: TRBV5-1
J gene: TRBJ1-1
clone size: .
D gene: TRBD1

CDR3 protein: CASSPPNLAGEDTQYF
CDR3 DNA: TGTGCCAGCTCACCACCTAACCTAGCGGGTGAAGATACGCAGTATTTT
V gene: TRBV18
J gene: TRBJ2-3
clone size: .
D gene: TRBD2

CDR3 protein: CATPNLYSRTQYF
CDR3 DNA: TGTGCCACCCCAAACCTCTACTCGCGAACCCAGTACTTC
V gene: TRBV14
J gene: TRBJ2-5
clone size: .
D gene: .

CDR3 protein: CASRPGGAGTDTQYF
CDR3 DNA: TGTGCCAGCAGGCCTGGGGGGGCCGGCACAGATACGCAGTATTTT
V gene: TRBV28
J gene: TRBJ2-3
clone size: .
D gene: .

CDR3 protein: CASNRPSDDTQYF
CDR3 DNA: TGTGCCAGCAATCGGCCTAGCGATGATACGCAGTATTTT
V gene: TRBV25-1
J gene: TRBJ2-3
clone size: .
D gene: .

CDR3 protein: CASSSTGTGLWGETQYF
CDR3 DNA: TGTGCCAGCAGTTCAACCGGGACAGGGCTCTGGGGAGAGACCCAGTACTTC
V gene: TRBV5-6
J gene: TRBJ2-5
clone size: .
D gene: TRBD1

CDR3 protein: CAWTAQGQPEKLFF
CDR3 DNA: TGTGCCTGGACGGCGCAGGGACAACCCGAAAAACTGTTTTTT
V gene: TRBV30
J gene: TRBJ1-4
clone size: once
D gene: .

CDR3 protein: CASSPGTGVAYEQYF
CDR3 DNA: TGTGCCAGCTCACCGGGGACAGGGGTTGCCTACGAGCAGTACTTC
V gene: TRBV18
J gene: TRBJ2-7
clone size: .
D gene: TRBD1